The 15 T cell receptor beta chains given below trace back to one sample, sequenced in a study of T cell responses to AZD1222 COVID-19 vaccine. Assay: immunoSEQ multiplex PCR; the TCRdb copy retains only in-frame clones and omits some. This table holds tens of thousands of clones, around nine tenths found once. The specimen comprised peripheral blood, sampled 28 days after the second dose of the MenACWY control vaccine. These receptors were obtained from an adult who received the MenACWY meningococcal vaccine as a control.

The chain carries TRBV15 and TRBJ2-2; D remains unclear. V was shortened by 5 bases and J by 6 bases, with 13 bases between the two germline ends. The CDR3 totals 14 residues. Germline CDR1 LNHNV, CDR2 YYDKDF (reference sequence). This CDR3 reads CATSGPEESGELFF. As DNA, the CDR3 is TGTGCCACCAGCGGGCCAGAGGAATCCGGGGAGCTGTTTTTT.

The rearrangement links TRBV15 to TRBJ2-3; TRBD2 agrees at 10 bases. Germline-derived CDR1 and CDR2 are LNHNV and YYDKDF (reference sequence). There are 13 residues in the CDR3. V was clipped by 0 bases and J by 13 bases; unmatched bases: 4. CDR3 amino acids: CATSRDLTSGEYF. Here the CDR3 DNA reads TGTGCCACCAGCAGAGACCTTACTAGCGGGGAGTATTTT.

This sequence joins TRBV7-9 and TRBJ2-1; the match to TRBD2 covers 7 bases. Germline assignment: CDR1 SEHNR and CDR2 FQNEAQ (reference sequence). The V gene end was trimmed by 6 bases and the J gene end by 7 bases; junction bases not matched to a gene: 6. CDR3 length equals 13 residues. The CDR3 reads CASSLGLRNEQFF. The CDR3 DNA is TGTGCCAGCAGTCTGGGACTACGGAATGAGCAGTTCTTC.

In its sample, this clone was seen a few times. The rearrangement joins TRBV4-3 to TRBJ2-6; TRBD1 matches at 10 bases. V shed 0 bases, J shed 2 bases, and the junction held 1 base outside the gene matches. Germline V gives CDR1 LGHNA, CDR2 YSLEER. CDR3 length: 17 residues. As DNA, the CDR3 is TGCGCCAGCAGCCAAGAGGGACAGGGGACTGGGGCCAACGTCCTGACTTTC. Translated: CASSQEGQGTGANVLTF.

The V call is TRBV5-6, the J call TRBJ1-2; D might be TRBD1 (6 bases). The length of the CDR3 is 13 residues. Germline V lookup: CDR1 SGHDT, CDR2 YYEEEE. The V and J ends lost 4 bases and 10 bases respectively, with 17 bases between them. The CDR3 DNA reads as TGTGCCAGCAGCGGGGGGCAGGGAGAGTACTACACCTTC. It codes for CASSGGQGEYYTF.

J is TRBJ1-2 and V is TRBV28; no reliable D call. CDR3 length equals 13 residues. Germline V gives CDR1 MDHEN, CDR2 SYDVKM. The V end was cut by 2 bases, the J end by 4 bases, with 8 bases between. CDR3 protein: CASSLRDRYGYTF. In DNA, the CDR3 is TGTGCCAGCAGTTTACGGGATCGCTATGGCTACACCTTC.

The rearrangement uses TRBV20-1 and TRBJ2-7; D tentatively reads TRBD1 or TRBD2 (7 bases each). Trimming pared 3 bases from V and 0 bases from J, leaving 21 bases between. Per the germline V gene, CDR1 is DFQATT and CDR2 is SNEGSKA (reference sequence). The CDR3 contains 17 residues. The CDR3 reads CSASKGTAGGSSYEQYF. DNA for the CDR3: TGCAGTGCTAGTAAGGGGACAGCAGGCGGGAGCTCCTACGAGCAGTACTTC.

This sequence joins TRBV28 and TRBJ1-5, with 8 bases matching TRBD1. This CDR3 is built from 17 residues. Trimming cost V 7 bases and J 5 bases; bases outside gene matches: 16. CDR1 MDHEN and CDR2 SYDVKM come from the germline V gene. CDR3 amino acids: CASTSVMTGVGDQPQHF. The CDR3 DNA is TGTGCCAGCACTTCAGTCATGACAGGGGTAGGTGATCAGCCCCAGCATTTT.

V is TRBV3-1 (or the pseudogene TRBV3-2) and J is TRBJ2-1; D uncertain. V was cut by 0 bases and J by 9 bases, with 15 bases left in between. The germline gives CDR1 LGHDT, CDR2 YNNKEL (reference sequence). The CDR3 is 15 residues long. The CDR3 bases are TGTGCCAGCAGCCAAGAGATCGCCTCTAACGGTGAGCAGTTCTTC. Its translation: CASSQEIASNGEQFF.

This clone was seen a single time. This sequence joins TRBV14 and TRBJ2-2, with 11 bases fitting TRBD2. V lost 4 bases, J lost 2 bases, and 3 bases stayed unmatched. Germline V lookup: CDR1 SGHDN, CDR2 FVKESK. The CDR3 is made up of 16 amino acids. CDR3 amino acids: CASSPGLAVNTGELFF. CDR3 sequence (DNA): TGTGCCAGCAGCCCGGGACTAGCGGTAAACACCGGGGAGCTGTTTTTT.

The V call is TRBV2, the J call TRBJ2-3, with D uncertain. The germline V gene has CDR1 SNHLY and CDR2 FYNNEI. The V end lost 0 bases, the J end lost 0 bases, and 10 bases lay between the germline ends. This CDR3 has 16 amino acids. CDR3 coding DNA: TGTGCCAGCAGTGAAGCTAGGGTACTTAGCACAGATACGCAGTATTTT. The encoded protein is CASSEARVLSTDTQYF.

J is TRBJ2-5 and V is TRBV2; D unclear. The CDR3 has 11 amino acids. V lost 5 bases and J 0 bases, leaving 1 base between the germline ends. The germline CDR1 and CDR2 sequences are SNHLY and FYNNEI. The CDR3 is CASSYQETQYF. Here the CDR3 DNA reads TGTGCCAGCAGTTACCAAGAGACCCAGTACTTC.

V usage is TRBV4-2 and J usage is TRBJ2-3; 9 nucleotides align to TRBD2. Per germline, CDR1 LGHNA and CDR2 YNFKEQ. This CDR3 spans 18 amino acids. V was clipped by 0 bases and J by 5 bases; unmatched bases: 12. The CDR3 sequence: CASSQERAGGPLGDTQYF. Here the CDR3 DNA reads TGTGCCAGCAGCCAAGAACGGGCGGGAGGGCCGCTCGGAGATACGCAGTATTTT.

The gene calls are TRBV6-2 or TRBV6-3 and TRBJ1-2; 7 bases line up with TRBD1. In germline, CDR1 is MNHEY, CDR2 SVGEGT. J was trimmed by 7 bases and V by 5 bases; bases with no gene match: 7. The CDR3 has 13 amino acids. The CDR3 region is CASSPRTGFGYTF. In DNA, the CDR3 is TGTGCCAGCAGTCCCCGGACAGGTTTTGGCTACACCTTC.

The chain employs TRBV7-3 and TRBJ2-3; maybe TRBD1 (5 bases). Trimming left V 1 base short and J 4 bases short, with 9 bases between. The CDR3 consists of 14 residues. CDR1 SGHTA and CDR2 FQGTGA come from the germline V gene. For the CDR3, the DNA is TGTGCCAGCAGCTTAAGCCCAGGGCCAGATACGCAGTATTTT. The encoded protein is CASSLSPGPDTQYF.